Shown below are 10 T cell receptor beta chains from a single sample sequenced in a study of cytomegalovirus exposure and HLA in healthy donors. Primers for the PCR totalled 60 Vbeta and 13 Jbeta. Clones were read by immunoSEQ multiplex PCR, and TCRdb kept only the in-frame ones, dropping some. The sample records 99,000 or so clones, approximately 69% being singletons. Sequencing used PBMCs. These receptors were collected from a young man in good health and CMV-seronegative.

CDR3 loop: CASSPGTGNLVSSGANVLTF. CDR3 nucleotide sequence: TGTGCCAGCAGCCCCGGGACAGGGAATTTAGTCAGCTCTGGGGCCAACGTCCTGACTTTC. This chain uses TRBV9 with TRBJ2-6, with TRBD1 identical over 9 bases. The germline gives CDR1 SGDLS, CDR2 YYNGEE. Trimming took 4 bases from V and 0 from J; bases not matched to a gene: 14. The CDR3 runs to 20 residues.

V gene TRBV6-1 combines with J gene TRBJ1-3, with D hard to call. Per the germline V gene, CDR1 is MNHNS and CDR2 is SASEGT. Trimming stripped 6 bases from V and 0 bases from J, with 9 bases between. The CDR3 extends over 14 amino acids. The CDR3 loop is CASSSGNSGNTIYF. CDR3 bases: TGTGCCAGCAGCTCCGGGAACTCTGGAAACACCATATATTTT.

In this sample, this clone turned up a few times. V usage is TRBV5-5 and J usage is TRBJ1-5, with D uncertain. Germline V gene data show CDR1 as SGHKS and CDR2 as YYEKEE (reference sequence). The CDR3 is 15 amino acids. V was cut by 3 bases and J by 5 bases, with 15 bases left in between. The CDR3 nucleotides read TGTGCCAGCAGCTCCGAGGCCCTAAGCTATCAGCCCCAGCATTTT. Translated, it gives CASSSEALSYQPQHF.

The chain carries TRBV19 and TRBJ2-2; TRBD2 agrees at 13 bases. There are 15 residues in the CDR3. CDR1 and CDR2 from the germline V gene are LNHDA and SQIVND (reference sequence). V shed 5 bases, J shed 7 bases, and the junction held 4 bases outside the gene matches. CDR3 DNA: TGTGCCAGTAGTTCGGGACTAGCGGGGAGCGGGGAGCTGTTTTTT. It codes for CASSSGLAGSGELFF.

J is TRBJ1-1 and V is TRBV4-3; possibly TRBD1 for D (6 bases). Germline V lookup: CDR1 LGHNA, CDR2 YSLEER. V gave up 1 base and J gave up 10 bases, with 16 bases separating them. This CDR3 has 14 residues. CDR3 DNA sequence: TGCGCCAGCAGCCAAGTGGACAGCCCCAAAGGAGCTTTCTTT. As protein: CASSQVDSPKGAFF.

This clone has a handful of counts. This rearrangement joins TRBV5-5 to TRBJ2-7; 10 positions agree with TRBD1. The CDR3 sequence is 16 residues long. The germline gives CDR1 SGHKS, CDR2 YYEKEE (reference sequence). V was clipped by 2 bases and J by 3 bases; unmatched bases: 8. The CDR3 sequence: CASSLSDRGRIYEQYF. CDR3 nucleotides: TGTGCCAGCAGCTTATCAGACAGGGGGCGCATCTACGAGCAGTACTTC. Full variable domain (outside the CDR3, taken from reference TRBV5-5 and TRBJ2-7): DAGVTQSPTHLIKTRGQQVTLRCSPISGHKSVSWYQQVLGQGPQFIFQYYEKEERGRGNFPDRFSARQFPNYSSELNVNALLLGDSALYLCASSLSDRGRIYEQYFGPGTRLTVT.

The rearrangement joins TRBV5-1 to TRBJ2-3; TRBD2 aligns across 13 bases. Trimming removed 4 bases from V and 7 bases from J; junction bases left unmatched: 6. The germline gives CDR1 SGHRS, CDR2 YFSETQ. This CDR3 region has 15 residues. The CDR3, as DNA: TGCGCCAGCAGCCCGGGACTAGCGGGATTTAATACGCAGTATTTT. Its translation: CASSPGLAGFNTQYF.

This clone has a handful of counts. The V call is TRBV5-1, the J call TRBJ2-7; D possibly corresponds to TRBD2 (6 bases). The germline CDR1 and CDR2 sequences are SGHRS and YFSETQ. The V and J ends lost 0 bases and 4 bases respectively, with 14 bases between them. This CDR3 spans 15 amino acids. CDR3 amino acids: CASSLEAGLYYEQYF. CDR3 bases: TGCGCCAGCAGCTTGGAGGCAGGACTATATTACGAGCAGTACTTC.

The V gene is TRBV19, the J gene TRBJ1-5, with D unclear. The CDR3 contains 12 residues. V lost 2 bases and J lost 6, with 5 bases in between. Germline V gene sequence: CDR1 LNHDA, CDR2 SQIVND (reference sequence). The CDR3 loop is CASSISGQPQHF. The CDR3 region has the DNA TGTGCCAGTAGTATATCGGGTCAGCCCCAGCATTTT.

Written as DNA, the CDR3 is TGCGCCAGCAGCCGGGGGGACCTTTGGACTGAAGCTTTCTTT. This codes for CASSRGDLWTEAFF. The gene calls are TRBV4-1 and TRBJ1-1; a weak D match, TRBD1 (5 bases). V was clipped by 4 bases and J by 5 bases, with 14 bases between them. The CDR3 has 14 residues. CDR1 and CDR2 (germline): MGHRA, YSYEKL.